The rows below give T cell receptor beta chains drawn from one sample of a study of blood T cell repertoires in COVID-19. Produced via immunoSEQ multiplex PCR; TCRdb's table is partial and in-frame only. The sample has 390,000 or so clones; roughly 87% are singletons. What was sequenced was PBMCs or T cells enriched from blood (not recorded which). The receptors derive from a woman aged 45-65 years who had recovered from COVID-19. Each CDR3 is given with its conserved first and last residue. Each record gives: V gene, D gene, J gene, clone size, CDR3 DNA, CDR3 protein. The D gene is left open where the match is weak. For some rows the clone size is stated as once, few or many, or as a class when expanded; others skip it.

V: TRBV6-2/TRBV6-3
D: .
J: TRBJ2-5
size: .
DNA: TGTGCCAGCAGTTATCCGGAGACCCAGTACTTC
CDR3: CASSYPETQYF

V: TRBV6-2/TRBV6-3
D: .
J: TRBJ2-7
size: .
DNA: TGTGCCAGCAGTTACCGGGACACCTACGAGCAGTACTTC
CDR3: CASSYRDTYEQYF

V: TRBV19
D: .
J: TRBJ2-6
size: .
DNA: TGTGCCAGTAGTATAGGTTTCGCGGGCTCTGGGGCCAACGTCCTGACTTTC
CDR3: CASSIGFAGSGANVLTF

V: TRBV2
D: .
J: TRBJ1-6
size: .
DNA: TGTGCCAGCAGTGAACGTGGGGCCAGCACTTCACCCCTCCACTTT
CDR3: CASSERGASTSPLHF

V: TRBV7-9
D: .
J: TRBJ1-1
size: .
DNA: TGTGCCAGTGGGGGCACAGGGTTCGGCGGCACTGAAGCTTTCTTT
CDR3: CASGGTGFGGTEAFF

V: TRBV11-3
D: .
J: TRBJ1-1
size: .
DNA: TGTGCCAGCAGCCCCCTTTACATGAACACTGAAGCTTTCTTT
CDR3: CASSPLYMNTEAFF

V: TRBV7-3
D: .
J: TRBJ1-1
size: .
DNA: TGTGCCAGCAGTCTTAATTCAGGGATCACTGAAGCTTTCTTT
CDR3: CASSLNSGITEAFF

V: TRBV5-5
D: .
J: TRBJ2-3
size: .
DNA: TGTGCCAGCAGCTTAGGTGCCCGGGAGCTGATGGATACGCAGTATTTT
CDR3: CASSLGARELMDTQYF

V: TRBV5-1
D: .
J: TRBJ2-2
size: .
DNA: TGCGCCAGCAGCGGGGCCTCCTGGAACACCGGGGAGCTGTTTTTT
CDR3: CASSGASWNTGELFF

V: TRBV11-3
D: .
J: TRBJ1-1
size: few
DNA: TGTGCCAGCAGCTTAACCGGGACAGAAGCTTTCTTT
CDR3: CASSLTGTEAFF

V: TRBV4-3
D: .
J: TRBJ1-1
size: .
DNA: TGCGCCAGCAGCCGAGGACAGACTCTAAACACTGAAGCTTTCTTT
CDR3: CASSRGQTLNTEAFF

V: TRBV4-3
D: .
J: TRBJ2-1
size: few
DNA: TGCGCCAGCAGCCAAGATAGAGGGGGTTCCTACAATGAGCAGTTCTTC
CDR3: CASSQDRGGSYNEQFF

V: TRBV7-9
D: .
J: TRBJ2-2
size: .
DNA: TGTGCCAGCAGCCCCGTTTTAGGGGAGCTGTTTTTT
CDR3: CASSPVLGELFF

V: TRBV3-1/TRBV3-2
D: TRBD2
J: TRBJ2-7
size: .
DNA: TGTGCCAGCAGCCGGGTGACTAGCGGGAGGGGCGCCTACGAGCAGTACTTC
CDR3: CASSRVTSGRGAYEQYF

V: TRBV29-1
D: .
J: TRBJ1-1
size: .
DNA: TGCAGCGTTCGAGCTCCCCGGGACACCAAACTTAACACTGAAGCTTTCTTT
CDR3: CSVRAPRDTKLNTEAFF

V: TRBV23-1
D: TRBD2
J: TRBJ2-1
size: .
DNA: TGCGCCAGCAGTCAATACGGGACTAGCGGGACTAGTATGTTAGATGAGCAGTTCTTC
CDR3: CASSQYGTSGTSMLDEQFF